The 17 T cell receptor beta chains given below trace back to one sample, sequenced in a study of T cell responses to AZD1222 COVID-19 vaccine. Clones were sequenced by immunoSEQ multiplex PCR, and TCRdb holds only the in-frame ones, with some missing. The table records some 190,000 clones, approximately 91% of them present only once. This specimen consisted of peripheral blood, obtained 28 days after the second AZD1222 dose. These receptors were obtained from an adult who received the AZD1222 COVID-19 vaccine.

This chain connects TRBV3-1 (or the pseudogene TRBV3-2) to TRBJ1-2; D is uncertain. Trimming removed 1 base from V and 7 bases from J, with 7 bases in between. The CDR3 sequence is 12 residues long. The germline V gene has CDR1 LGHDT and CDR2 YNNKEL (reference sequence). The CDR3 region is CASSQAGFGYTF. In DNA form, the CDR3 reads TGTGCCAGCAGCCAAGCGGGGTTTGGCTACACCTTC.

J is TRBJ2-5 and V is TRBV5-6; D tentatively fits TRBD1 or TRBD2 (6 bases each). V was trimmed by 4 bases and J by 5 bases, leaving 15 bases between them. This CDR3 has 14 residues. The germline V gene has CDR1 SGHDT and CDR2 YYEEEE. CDR3 protein: CASSPQRGRETQYF. The CDR3 coding sequence is TGTGCCAGCAGCCCACAAAGGGGGAGGGAGACCCAGTACTTC.

The V call is TRBV3-1 (or the pseudogene TRBV3-2), the J call TRBJ1-2; D unresolved. Deletions cut 2 bases from V and 8 bases from J, with 21 bases between. This CDR3 is 16 amino acids long. Germline CDR1 reads LGHDT; CDR2 reads YNNKEL (reference sequence). The CDR3 sequence is CASSQSWVGAMTGYTF. DNA for the CDR3: TGTGCCAGCAGCCAAAGTTGGGTGGGCGCTATGACGGGCTACACCTTC.

The V and J genes are TRBV3-1 (or the pseudogene TRBV3-2) and TRBJ2-7; 7 bases align to TRBD2. The CDR3 loop spans 16 amino acids. CDR1 and CDR2 (germline): LGHDT, YNNKEL (reference sequence). Germline trimming cut 5 bases from V and 2 bases from J; bases unmatched to any gene: 12. For the CDR3, the DNA is TGTGCCAGCAGCTACACGGGACTATCAACTACCTACGAGCAGTACTTC. Residues: CASSYTGLSTTYEQYF.

This chain's CDR3 is CASSAAGNQPQHF. The CDR3 DNA reads as TGCGCCAGCAGCGCGGCGGGGAATCAGCCCCAGCATTTT. The chain joins TRBV5-1 to TRBJ1-5; D gene ambiguous. The germline gives CDR1 SGHRS, CDR2 YFSETQ. CDR3 length: 13 amino acids. Trimming removed 4 bases at V and 4 bases at J, with 9 bases between.

The J gene is TRBJ1-4, the V gene TRBV5-1; 12 bases line up with TRBD1. J lost 8 bases, V lost 0 bases, and 8 bases had no gene match. CDR1 is SGHRS, CDR2 YFSETQ, per germline. The CDR3 covers 17 residues. The CDR3 loop is CASSLARGTGGSEKLFF. CDR3 sequence (DNA): TGCGCCAGCAGCTTGGCCAGGGGGACAGGGGGCAGCGAAAAACTGTTTTTT. The entire variable domain, with the rest obtained from reference TRBV5-1 and TRBJ1-4, is as follows: KAGVTQTPRYLIKTRGQQVTLSCSPISGHRSVSWYQQTPGQGLQFLFEYFSETQRNKGNFPGRFSGRQFSNSRSEMNVSTLELGDSALYLCASSLARGTGGSEKLFFGSGTQLSVL.

The chain is built from TRBV27 and TRBJ1-6; D uncertain. Germline CDR1 reads MNHEY; CDR2 reads SMNVEV (reference sequence). The CDR3 consists of 16 residues. V lost 1 base, J lost 3 bases, and 10 bases lay in between. The CDR3 protein is CASSLFGPYYNSPLHF. CDR3 bases: TGTGCCAGCAGTTTATTCGGGCCATACTATAATTCACCCCTCCACTTT.

The J gene is TRBJ2-5, the V gene TRBV2; D perhaps matches TRBD2 (6 bases). This CDR3 is 14 amino acids long. Trimming removed 6 bases from V and 5 bases from J, with 16 bases in between. Looked up from germline, CDR1 is SNHLY and CDR2 is FYNNEI. CDR3 protein: CASSKTSKVETQYF. The CDR3 DNA is TGTGCCAGCAGCAAGACTAGTAAGGTGGAGACCCAGTACTTC.

The chain carries TRBV9 and TRBJ1-6, with 7 bases fitting TRBD1. Trimming at V came to 3 bases and at J to 10 bases, leaving 7 bases not matched to a gene. The germline V gene has CDR1 SGDLS and CDR2 YYNGEE. The CDR3 extends over 14 amino acids. In nucleotides, the CDR3 is TGTGCCAGCAGCGCCGGGACAGTAGACTCACCCCTCCACTTT. This codes for CASSAGTVDSPLHF.

This clone was seen only a few times. The chain has TRBV9 and TRBJ1-3; tentative D call: TRBD1 (6 bases). Trimming stripped 5 bases from V and 1 base from J, with 13 bases between. The CDR3 is 15 residues long. Germline CDR1 reads SGDLS; CDR2 reads YYNGEE. CDR3 sequence reads: CASSARGASGNTIYF. Written as DNA, the CDR3 is TGTGCCAGCAGTGCCCGGGGGGCTTCTGGAAACACCATATATTTT.

The chain couples TRBV28 to TRBJ2-2; a weak D match, TRBD1 (7 bases). CDR1 and CDR2 from the germline V gene are MDHEN and SYDVKM. The CDR3 length is 17 residues. V was clipped by 7 bases and J by 2 bases, with 20 bases between them. In DNA form, the CDR3 reads TGTGCCAGCACCTCCTCCGGGGGACAGAGAAACACCGGGGAGCTGTTTTTT. Translation gives CASTSSGGQRNTGELFF.

The chain uses TRBV7-8 and TRBJ2-4, with D possibly being TRBD1 or TRBD2 (6 bases each). The CDR3 runs to 19 residues. CDR1 and CDR2 (germline): SGHVS, FQNEAQ. V was trimmed by 0 bases and J by 1 base, leaving 19 bases between them. CDR3 DNA: TGTGCCAGCAGCTTAGCCGCGGTGGGGGGCCCTATTGCCAAAAACATTCAGTACTTC. This gives the protein CASSLAAVGGPIAKNIQYF.

The CDR3 DNA follows: TGTGCCAGCAGTTTATCGACCCCAGGGGAGGAGTTCTTC. Its protein is CASSLSTPGEEFF. The chain employs TRBV27 and TRBJ2-1; D is possibly TRBD1 or TRBD2 (6 bases each). This CDR3 has 13 residues. V was trimmed by 0 bases and J by 14 bases, leaving 14 bases between them. Germline V gene data show CDR1 as MNHEY and CDR2 as SMNVEV (reference sequence).

The V call is TRBV6-1, the J call TRBJ2-7; D might be TRBD1 (6 bases). Germline V gives CDR1 MNHNS, CDR2 SASEGT. This CDR3 is 14 amino acids long. V shed 2 bases and J shed 6 bases, with 14 bases lying between them. CDR3 bases: TGTGCCAGCAGTGAATCGACAGGTCTCTCCGAGCAGTACTTC. This encodes CASSESTGLSEQYF.

The rearrangement joins TRBV7-2 to TRBJ2-7; D call uncertain. V was cut by 0 bases and J by 3 bases, with 9 bases left in between. The CDR3 covers 14 residues. CDR1 is SGHTA and CDR2 is FQGNSA in the germline V gene. The CDR3 nucleotides read TGTGCCAGCAGCTTAGCGGGCCTAAACTACGAGCAGTACTTC. This codes for CASSLAGLNYEQYF.

The CDR3 region has the DNA TGTGCCAGCAGCCCAAGGGGGAGTTTTAAGAATGAGCAGTTCTTC. Its translation is CASSPRGSFKNEQFF. V and J are TRBV7-9 and TRBJ2-1; a weak D match, TRBD1 (6 bases). This CDR3 region has 15 residues. Trimming pared 5 bases from V and 7 bases from J, leaving 18 bases between. In germline, CDR1 is SEHNR, CDR2 FQNEAQ (reference sequence).

V and J are TRBV18 and TRBJ1-3, with 7 bases identical to TRBD1. The CDR3 consists of 16 residues. Germline loops: CDR1 KGHSH, CDR2 LQKENI. V lost 2 bases and J lost 0; bases outside the gene matches: 4. CDR3 sequence: CASSPGTAVSGNTIYF. The DNA of the CDR3 is TGTGCCAGCTCACCAGGGACAGCCGTCTCTGGAAACACCATATATTTT. Drawing the rest from reference TRBV18 and TRBJ1-3, the complete variable domain is NAGVMQNPRHLVRRRGQEARLRCSPMKGHSHVYWYRQLPEEGLKFMVYLQKENIIDESGMPKERFSAEFPKEGPSILRIQQVVRGDSAAYFCASSPGTAVSGNTIYFGEGSWLTVV.